Given below is one T cell receptor (beta chain) in context. No antigen is known for it. This was the immunoSEQ v3.0 assay at survey level. The assay was immunoSEQ multiplex PCR, and TCRdb's table has in-frame clones only and misses some. This sample has about 30,000 clones; 93% occur once, and the top ten carry roughly 6.7%. The data were obtained in a study of long-term antiretroviral therapy in people with HIV. Before they underwent DNA extraction, samples held roughly 0.9-11 million cryopreserved PBMC. The germline CDR1 and CDR2 sequences are SGHAT and FQNNGV. Trimming took off 4 bases at V and 12 bases at J, with 25 bases between the two ends. The CDR3 length is 16 residues. Findings and caveats of the study: Collection of the blood, which took place between about 2003 and 2017, possibly occurred under older ART regimens. Across all time points, the repertoire was dominated by clones that expanded before ART.

This chain links TRBV11-2 with TRBJ2-1, with D maybe TRBD1 (6 bases). Sequencing used unsorted PBMCs, obtained 6.5 years after starting antiretroviral therapy. This TCR came from a woman in her 40s with HIV. CDR3 nucleotides: TGTGCCAGCAGCTCTCTGGAAAGGGTTTCGGACAGTGGGCAGTTCTTC. Translating gives CASSSLERVSDSGQFF.